This T cell receptor (beta chain) was captured in a study of Tregs in tolerant kidney transplant recipients. The method was immunoSEQ multiplex PCR; TCRdb's version includes in-frame clones alone and lacks a portion of them. This repertoire shows approximately 260,000 clones, about four fifths found once; its top ten account for about 0.58%. CDR3 size: 16 residues. Trimming removed 0 bases from V and 2 bases from J; junction bases left unmatched: 3. From germline, CDR1 is SGHRS and CDR2 YFSETQ. The sample comprised CD4+ T cells from blood. The rearrangement joins TRBV5-1 to TRBJ2-3, with TRBD2 matching 10 bases. This TCR came from a human donor in good health. In DNA, the CDR3 is TGCGCCAGCAGCTTGGAACTAGCGGGGAACACAGATACGCAGTATTTT. It encodes CASSLELAGNTDTQYF.